One and the same sample provided the 29 T cell receptor beta chains below, sequenced in a study of T cell responses to AZD1222 COVID-19 vaccine. Sequencing used immunoSEQ multiplex PCR; TCRdb keeps in-frame clones, though not all of them. The table includes about 120,000 clones, roughly nine tenths detected once. The sequenced sample was peripheral blood, obtained on day 0 of AZD1222 vaccination. The receptors shown here come from an adult in good health.

V gene TRBV9 combines with J gene TRBJ1-6; tentatively, D is TRBD1 (6 bases). The CDR3 loop spans 15 amino acids. Germline V gene sequence: CDR1 SGDLS, CDR2 YYNGEE. Trimming removed 0 bases at V and 7 bases at J, with 11 bases between. The CDR3: CASSVEQGGNSPLHF. CDR3 coding DNA: TGTGCCAGCAGCGTAGAACAGGGAGGGAATTCACCCCTCCACTTT.

This clone has a single count. The chain carries TRBV2 and TRBJ1-1, with 8 bases fitting TRBD1. CDR1 and CDR2 (germline): SNHLY, FYNNEI. CDR3 length: 19 residues. The junction had 22 bases not matched to a gene; V was cut back by 10 bases and J by 0 bases. The chain's CDR3 is CATTDGRQGPVGMNTEAFF. Written as DNA, the CDR3 is TGTGCCACCACCGACGGGAGACAGGGGCCGGTGGGCATGAACACTGAAGCTTTCTTT.

This rearrangement joins TRBV29-1 to TRBJ1-1; no clear D gene. Germline V gene sequence: CDR1 SQVTM, CDR2 ANQGSEA. The CDR3 is 14 amino acids. Between the trimmed V and J ends, which lost 5 bases and 1 base, there was a span of 14 bases. The CDR3 coding sequence is TGCAGCGTTCGGCCGGTGGGCGCGAACACTGAAGCTTTCTTT. Protein: CSVRPVGANTEAFF.

This sequence joins TRBV18 and TRBJ1-5, with 9 bases that match TRBD1. The CDR3 sequence is 18 residues long. The V gene's germline CDR1 is KGHSH and CDR2 LQKENI. The junction had 9 bases not matched to a gene; V was cut back by 0 bases and J by 3 bases. The CDR3 protein is CASSPPPGQGYINQPQHF. In nucleotides, the CDR3 is TGTGCCAGCTCACCACCTCCGGGACAGGGATACATCAATCAGCCCCAGCATTTT.

V usage is TRBV5-4 and J usage is TRBJ2-2, with a possible D match to TRBD2 (5 bases). Germline V gene sequence: CDR1 SGHNT, CDR2 YYREEE (reference sequence). This CDR3 region has 17 residues. V was pared by 0 bases and J by 3 bases, with 15 bases between. The CDR3 sequence: CASSLGAGGGDTGELFF. For the CDR3, the DNA is TGTGCCAGCAGCTTGGGGGCTGGAGGCGGTGACACCGGGGAGCTGTTTTTT.

J is TRBJ1-1 and V is TRBV19, with D unclear. This CDR3 is 14 amino acids long. V was clipped by 5 bases and J by 5 bases, with 15 bases between them. Germline lookup yields CDR1 LNHDA and CDR2 SQIVND (reference sequence). The CDR3 region has the DNA TGTGCCAGTAGTCCCGACCACGCTCGGACTGAAGCTTTCTTT. Translated, it gives CASSPDHARTEAFF.

V usage is TRBV18 and J usage is TRBJ2-7; D is unclear. The CDR3 contains 13 residues. Germline lookup yields CDR1 KGHSH and CDR2 LQKENI. The V end lost 4 bases, the J end lost 7 bases, and 14 bases lay between the germline ends. The CDR3 nucleotides are TGTGCCAGCTCACGGCAGAGCCTTGCTGAGCAGTACGTC. This gives the protein CASSRQSLAEQYV.

The chain is built from TRBV4-3 and TRBJ2-7; D unclear. V dropped 0 bases and J dropped 1 base, with 10 bases sitting between them. Germline values: CDR1 LGHNA, CDR2 YSLEER. This CDR3 spans 15 amino acids. For the CDR3, the DNA is TGCGCCAGCAGCCAAGATCGGTCCTTGTCCTACGAGCAGTACGTC. Protein product: CASSQDRSLSYEQYV.

V usage is TRBV5-1 and J usage is TRBJ2-1; 11 bases agree with TRBD2. This CDR3 is built from 17 residues. CDR1 and CDR2 (germline): SGHRS, YFSETQ. The ends lost 1 base at V and 1 base at J; junction bases unmatched: 4. Here the CDR3 reads CASSLPSGRPSYNEQFF. Here the CDR3 DNA reads TGCGCCAGCAGCTTGCCTAGCGGGAGGCCTTCCTACAATGAGCAGTTCTTC.

The chain joins TRBV9 to TRBJ2-1; a weak D match, TRBD2 (6 bases). The CDR3 has 16 residues. Germline V gives CDR1 SGDLS, CDR2 YYNGEE. The germline V and J ends were trimmed by 3 bases and 1 base, with 14 bases remaining between them. The CDR3 protein is CASSGTIGTSYNEQFF. Here the CDR3 DNA reads TGTGCCAGCAGCGGGACCATCGGGACTTCCTACAATGAGCAGTTCTTC.

The chain is built from TRBV24-1 and TRBJ2-1; D unresolved. CDR3 size: 11 residues. Per germline, CDR1 KGHDR and CDR2 SFDVKD. The ends were cut back, 4 bases at V and 3 bases at J, with 0 bases in the middle. The CDR3 sequence: CATSDYNEQFF. DNA of the CDR3: TGTGCCACCAGTGACTACAATGAGCAGTTCTTC.

The chain combines TRBV18 with TRBJ1-4; no firm D call. The germline V gene has CDR1 KGHSH and CDR2 LQKENI. This CDR3 is built from 16 residues. With 2 bases removed from V and 0 bases from J, the gap between germline ends came to 10 bases. CDR3 amino acids: CASSPGLGATNEKLFF. CDR3 DNA: TGTGCCAGCTCACCAGGGTTGGGTGCAACTAATGAAAAACTGTTTTTT.

V is TRBV7-3 and J is TRBJ1-2; a possible D gene is TRBD1 (6 bases). This CDR3 spans 15 amino acids. Germline V gene lookup returns CDR1 SGHTA and CDR2 FQGTGA. Trimming cost V 2 bases and J 8 bases, with 18 bases left between them. CDR3: CASSLSPGGREGYTF. The CDR3 nucleotides read TGTGCCAGCAGCTTATCCCCCGGGGGGCGGGAGGGCTACACCTTC.

The CDR3 DNA reads TGTGCCAGCAGCTTTGTAGCCGGGACAGGGGATTCACCCCTCCACTTT. This translates into CASSFVAGTGDSPLHF. The chain joins TRBV7-2 to TRBJ1-6, with TRBD1 matching over 10 bases. Germline loops: CDR1 SGHTA, CDR2 FQGNSA. The junction had 7 bases not matched to a gene; V was cut back by 3 bases and J by 8 bases. This CDR3 has 16 amino acids.

The chain uses TRBV27 and TRBJ2-5; D is uncertain. CDR3 size: 14 residues. Germline CDR1 and CDR2: MNHEY and SMNVEV (reference sequence). The V end lost 8 bases, the J end lost 1 base, and 14 bases lay between the germline ends. CDR3 DNA: TGTGCCAGCGCCTCGGGCCAGGCCCAAGAGACCCAGTACTTC. As protein: CASASGQAQETQYF.

V gene TRBV3-1 (or the pseudogene TRBV3-2) combines with J gene TRBJ2-5; D is perhaps TRBD1 (5 bases). Germline V gives CDR1 LGHDT, CDR2 YNNKEL (reference sequence). The V gene lost 2 bases and the J gene lost 1 base, with 17 bases spanning the gap. This CDR3 is 17 amino acids long. The CDR3: CASSQSRDRPFQETQYF. The CDR3 coding sequence is TGTGCCAGCAGCCAAAGTCGCGACAGACCCTTCCAAGAGACCCAGTACTTC.

The genes are TRBV18 and TRBJ1-1; a possible D gene is TRBD1 (6 bases). The V and J ends lost 5 bases and 4 bases respectively, with 14 bases between them. Germline V CDR1 and CDR2: KGHSH, LQKENI. The length of the CDR3 is 14 residues. This CDR3 reads CASSGQQGVTEAFF. The CDR3 DNA is TGTGCCAGCTCAGGGCAACAGGGCGTCACTGAAGCTTTCTTT. The full variable domain, rest sourced from reference TRBV18 and TRBJ1-1, is NAGVMQNPRHLVRRRGQEARLRCSPMKGHSHVYWYRQLPEEGLKFMVYLQKENIIDESGMPKERFSAEFPKEGPSILRIQQVVRGDSAAYFCASSGQQGVTEAFFGQGTRLTVV.

J is TRBJ1-5 and V is TRBV5-6, with 12 bases lining up with TRBD1. The CDR3 extends over 16 amino acids. Germline lookup yields CDR1 SGHDT and CDR2 YYEEEE. Trimming at V came to 4 bases and at J to 3 bases, leaving 5 bases not matched to a gene. CDR3 DNA: TGTGCCAGCAGCCCGGGACAGGGGGCCCCCAATCAGCCCCAGCATTTT. It translates to CASSPGQGAPNQPQHF.

The chain has TRBV10-3 and TRBJ2-1; 9 nucleotides agree with TRBD2. Germline V lookup: CDR1 ENHRY, CDR2 SYGVKD. Germline trimming cut 8 bases from V and 6 bases from J; bases unmatched to any gene: 11. The CDR3 length is 15 residues. The CDR3 DNA reads TGTGCCATCCGTGGCGGGCGGGGGGGCGGCAATGAGCAGTTCTTC. Protein product: CAIRGGRGGGNEQFF.

This chain uses TRBV27 with TRBJ1-1; 9 bases agree with TRBD1. Germline values: CDR1 MNHEY, CDR2 SMNVEV (reference sequence). This CDR3 has 12 amino acids. V shed 6 bases and J 10 bases; nucleotides not matched to a gene: 6. CDR3 DNA: TGTGCCAGCAGCAGGGACAGGGTTCGAGCTTTCTTT. Amino acid sequence: CASSRDRVRAFF.

The rearrangement links TRBV5-1 to TRBJ1-2, with 8 bases identical to TRBD1. Germline CDR1 SGHRS, CDR2 YFSETQ. The CDR3 sequence is 15 residues long. J gave up 7 bases and V 5 bases, and 13 bases lay outside the gene matches. CDR3 sequence reads: CASRAATGGSSGYTF. The CDR3 region has the DNA TGCGCCAGCAGAGCAGCAACAGGGGGTTCCTCTGGCTACACCTTC. The entire variable domain, with the rest obtained from reference TRBV5-1 and TRBJ1-2, is as follows: KAGVTQTPRYLIKTRGQQVTLSCSPISGHRSVSWYQQTPGQGLQFLFEYFSETQRNKGNFPGRFSGRQFSNSRSEMNVSTLELGDSALYLCASRAATGGSSGYTFGSGTRLTVV.

The chain employs TRBV4-1 and TRBJ1-3; D call uncertain. Deletions cut 0 bases from V and 0 bases from J, with 9 bases between. CDR1 is MGHRA and CDR2 is YSYEKL in the germline V gene. This CDR3 contains 16 residues. The CDR3 region is CASSQDYPSSGNTIYF. For the CDR3, the DNA is TGCGCCAGCAGCCAAGATTACCCAAGCTCTGGAAACACCATATATTTT.

V and J are TRBV7-6 and TRBJ1-4; 9 bases are a match to TRBD1. The length of the CDR3 is 15 residues. CDR1 and CDR2 (germline): SGHVS, FNYEAQ. The J segment lost 7 bases and the V segment lost 4 bases, leaving 7 bases of the junction unmatched. The CDR3 sequence: CASSWSGTGTEKLFF. The CDR3 DNA follows: TGTGCCAGCAGCTGGAGTGGGACAGGGACTGAAAAACTGTTTTTT.

V and J are TRBV12-3 or TRBV12-4 and TRBJ2-4; D call uncertain. V was cut by 3 bases and J by 5 bases, with 8 bases left in between. This CDR3 is built from 13 residues. This CDR3 reads CASSFGQENIQYF. In nucleotides, the CDR3 is TGTGCCAGCAGTTTCGGCCAGGAAAACATTCAGTACTTC.

The rearrangement links TRBV29-1 to TRBJ1-2; 8 bases match TRBD1. The CDR3 sequence is 12 residues long. Trimming cost V 7 bases and J 7 bases; bases outside gene matches: 8. CDR1 SQVTM and CDR2 ANQGSEA come from the germline V gene. CDR3 region: CSGRQGMGGYTF. The CDR3 region has the DNA TGCAGCGGCCGACAGGGGATGGGTGGCTACACCTTC. Full variable domain (rest looked up from reference TRBV29-1 and TRBJ1-2): SAVISQKPSRDICQRGTSLTIQCQVDSQVTMMFWYRQQPGQSLTLIATANQGSEATYESGFVIDKFPISRPNLTFSTLTVSNMSPEDSSIYLCSGRQGMGGYTFGSGTRLTVV.

J is TRBJ1-2 and V is TRBV4-1, with a weak D call TRBD1 (5 bases). There are 14 residues in the CDR3. CDR1 is MGHRA and CDR2 is YSYEKL in the germline V gene. V was pared by 2 bases and J by 14 bases, with 21 bases between. For the CDR3, the DNA is TGCGCCAGCAGCCAACCATCAACGGGGCTCGCGAGGACCTTC. Protein product: CASSQPSTGLARTF.

The chain has TRBV19 and TRBJ2-1; the match to TRBD1 covers 7 bases. Germline V gene sequence: CDR1 LNHDA, CDR2 SQIVND (reference sequence). This CDR3 has 13 residues. Trimming took 7 bases from V and 7 from J; bases not matched to a gene: 7. The CDR3, as DNA: TGTGCCAGTAAAATACAGGGGACAAATGAGCAGTTCTTC. It specifies CASKIQGTNEQFF.

V and J are TRBV6-2 or TRBV6-3 and TRBJ2-7, with D hard to call. The CDR3 length is 12 residues. Trimming left V 5 bases short and J 4 bases short, with 9 bases between. CDR1 and CDR2 from the germline V gene are MNHEY and SVGEGT. The CDR3: CASSNNIYEQYV. The CDR3 coding sequence is TGTGCCAGCAGTAATAACATTTACGAGCAGTACGTC.

The chain employs TRBV5-4 and TRBJ1-5; no definite D call. This CDR3 contains 12 residues. V was pared by 2 bases and J by 4 bases, with 4 bases between. The germline gives CDR1 SGHNT, CDR2 YYREEE (reference sequence). CDR3: CASSFGNQPQHF. CDR3 DNA sequence: TGTGCCAGCAGCTTCGGGAATCAGCCCCAGCATTTT.